This TCR beta chain was profiled in a study of blood T cell repertoires in COVID-19. Study overall: Material from acute and convalescent COVID-19 was sourced from the United States, Italy and Spain. The analysed material was cDNA or gDNA that came from T cells, B-cell-depleted T cells, or PBMCs.

A note on this clone: A junction boundary mismatches the germline segment, possibly from a read error.

Germline assignment: CDR1 SSHAT and CDR2 FNYEAQ (reference sequence). The CDR3 has 16 amino acids. Under the authors' procedure: Reference gene primers were amplified, and this amplification served to estimate nucleated cell counts. The table came from immunoSEQ multiplex PCR; TCRdb's copy has only in-frame clones and leaves some out. The D gene and trimming were derived from the DNA, and the V and J assignments and clone size from that table. The data contain about 140,000 clones, 75% to 90% of them singletons. The V call is TRBV7-7, the J call TRBJ2-5; the match to TRBD2 covers 15 bases. This TCR came from a woman aged 50 to 60 with acute or convalescent COVID-19. Sample: peripheral blood. CDR3 nucleotide sequence: TGTGCTAGCAGCCCGGGACTAGCGGGAGGTCATGAGACCCAGTACTTC. As protein: CASSPGLAGGHETQYF.